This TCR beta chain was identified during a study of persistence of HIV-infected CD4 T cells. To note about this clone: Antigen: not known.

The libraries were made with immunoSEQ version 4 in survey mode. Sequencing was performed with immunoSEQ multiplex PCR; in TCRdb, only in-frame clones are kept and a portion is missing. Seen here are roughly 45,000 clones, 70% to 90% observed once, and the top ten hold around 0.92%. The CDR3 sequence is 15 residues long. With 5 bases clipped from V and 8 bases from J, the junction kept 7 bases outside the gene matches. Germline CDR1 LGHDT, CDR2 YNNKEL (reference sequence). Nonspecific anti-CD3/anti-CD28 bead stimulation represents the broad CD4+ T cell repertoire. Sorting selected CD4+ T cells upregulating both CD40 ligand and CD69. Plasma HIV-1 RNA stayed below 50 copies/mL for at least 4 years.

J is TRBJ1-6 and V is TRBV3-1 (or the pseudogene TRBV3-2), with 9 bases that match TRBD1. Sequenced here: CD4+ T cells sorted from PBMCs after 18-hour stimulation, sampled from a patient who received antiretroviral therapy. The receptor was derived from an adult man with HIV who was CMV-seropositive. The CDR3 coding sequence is TGTGCCAGCAGCGGCGGGACAGGGAATCATTCACCCCTCCACTTT. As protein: CASSGGTGNHSPLHF.